In its sample, the clone carrying this TCR beta chain was seen a few times. The data originate from a study of identical twins. TCRdb used MiXCR to reprocess the 5' RACE reads, holding one entry per CDR3 protein. The sample includes 1.5 million to 2 million distinct CDR3 sequences, less than 40% of them seen just once. Material: cord blood. The source of this sequence is a newborn girl in good health.

The CDR3 is CASRGDRHLNTEAFF. CDR3 sequence (DNA): TGCGCCAGCAGAGGGGACAGACATTTGAACACTGAAGCTTTCTTT. J is TRBJ1-1 and V is TRBV5-1; 7 bases line up with TRBD1. This CDR3 has 15 amino acids. V was clipped by 5 bases and J by 0 bases; unmatched bases: 7. Looked up from germline, CDR1 is SGHRS and CDR2 is YFSETQ. The full variable domain, with the rest looked up from reference TRBV5-1 and TRBJ1-1, is KAGVTQTPRYLIKTRGQQVTLSCSPISGHRSVSWYQQTPGQGLQFLFEYFSETQRNKGNFPGRFSGRQFSNSRSEMNVSTLELGDSALYLCASRGDRHLNTEAFFGQGTRLTVV.